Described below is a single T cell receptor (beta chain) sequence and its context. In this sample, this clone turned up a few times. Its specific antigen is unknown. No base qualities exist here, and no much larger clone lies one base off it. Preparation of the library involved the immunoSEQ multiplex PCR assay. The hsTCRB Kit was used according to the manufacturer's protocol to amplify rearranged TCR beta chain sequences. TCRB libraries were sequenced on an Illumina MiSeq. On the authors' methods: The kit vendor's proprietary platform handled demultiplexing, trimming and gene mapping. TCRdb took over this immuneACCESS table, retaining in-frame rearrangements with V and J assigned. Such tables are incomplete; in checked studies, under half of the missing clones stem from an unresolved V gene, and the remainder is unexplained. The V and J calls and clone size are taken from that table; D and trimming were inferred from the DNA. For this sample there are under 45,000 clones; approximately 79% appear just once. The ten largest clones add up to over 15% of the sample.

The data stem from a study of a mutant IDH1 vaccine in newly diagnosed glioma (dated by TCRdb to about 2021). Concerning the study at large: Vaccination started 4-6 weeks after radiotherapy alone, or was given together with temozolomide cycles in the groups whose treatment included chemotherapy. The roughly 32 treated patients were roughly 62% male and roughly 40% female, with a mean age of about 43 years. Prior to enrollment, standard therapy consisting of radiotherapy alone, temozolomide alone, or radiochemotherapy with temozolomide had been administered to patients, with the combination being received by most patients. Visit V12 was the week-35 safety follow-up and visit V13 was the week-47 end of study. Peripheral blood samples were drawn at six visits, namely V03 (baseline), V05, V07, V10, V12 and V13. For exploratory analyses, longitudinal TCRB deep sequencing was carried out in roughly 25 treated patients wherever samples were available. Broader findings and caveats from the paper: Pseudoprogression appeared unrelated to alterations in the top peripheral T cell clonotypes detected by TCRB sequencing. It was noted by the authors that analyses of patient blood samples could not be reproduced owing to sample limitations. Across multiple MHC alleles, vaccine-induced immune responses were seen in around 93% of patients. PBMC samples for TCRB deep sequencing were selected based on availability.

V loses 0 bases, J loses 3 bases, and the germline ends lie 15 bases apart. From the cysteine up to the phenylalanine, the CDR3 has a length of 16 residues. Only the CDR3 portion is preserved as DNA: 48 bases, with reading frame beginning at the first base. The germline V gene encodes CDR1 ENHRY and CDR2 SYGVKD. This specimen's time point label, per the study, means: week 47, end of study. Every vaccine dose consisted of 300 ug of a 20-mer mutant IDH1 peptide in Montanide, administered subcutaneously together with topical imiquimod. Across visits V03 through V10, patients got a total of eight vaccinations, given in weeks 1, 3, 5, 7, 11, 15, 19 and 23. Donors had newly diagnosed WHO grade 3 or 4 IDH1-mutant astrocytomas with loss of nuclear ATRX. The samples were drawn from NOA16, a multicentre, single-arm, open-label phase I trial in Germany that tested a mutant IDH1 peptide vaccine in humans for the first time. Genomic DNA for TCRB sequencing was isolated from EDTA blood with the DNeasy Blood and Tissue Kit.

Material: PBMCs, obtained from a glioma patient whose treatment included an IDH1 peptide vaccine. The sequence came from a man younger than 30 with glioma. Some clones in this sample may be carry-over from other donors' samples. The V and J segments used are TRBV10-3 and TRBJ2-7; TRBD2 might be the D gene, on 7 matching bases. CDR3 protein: CAISESGGRKIYEQYF. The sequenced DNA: TGTGCCATCAGTGAGTCCGGGGGGCGTAAGATCTACGAGCAGTACTTC.